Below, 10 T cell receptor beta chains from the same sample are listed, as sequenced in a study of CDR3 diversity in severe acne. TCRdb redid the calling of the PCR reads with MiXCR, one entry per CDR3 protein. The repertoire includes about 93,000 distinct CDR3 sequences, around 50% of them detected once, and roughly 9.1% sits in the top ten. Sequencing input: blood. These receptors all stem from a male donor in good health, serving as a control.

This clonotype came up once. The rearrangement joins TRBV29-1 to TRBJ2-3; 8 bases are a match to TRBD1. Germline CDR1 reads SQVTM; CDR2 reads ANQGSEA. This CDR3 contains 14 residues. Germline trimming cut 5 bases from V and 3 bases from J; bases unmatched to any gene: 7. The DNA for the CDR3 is TGCAGCGTTACTCACAGGGGGAGTACAGATACGCAGTATTTT. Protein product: CSVTHRGSTDTQYF.

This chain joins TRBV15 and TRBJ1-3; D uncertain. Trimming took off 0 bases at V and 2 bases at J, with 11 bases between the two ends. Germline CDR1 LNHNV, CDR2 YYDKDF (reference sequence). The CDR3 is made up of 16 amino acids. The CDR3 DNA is TGTGCCACCAGCAGAGAGGAATGGGCGGCTGGAAACACCATATATTTT. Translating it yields CATSREEWAAGNTIYF.

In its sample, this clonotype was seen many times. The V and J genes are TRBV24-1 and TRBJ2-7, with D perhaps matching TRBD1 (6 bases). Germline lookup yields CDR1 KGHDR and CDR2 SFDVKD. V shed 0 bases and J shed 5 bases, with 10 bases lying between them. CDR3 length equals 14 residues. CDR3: CATSDLQQGNEQYF. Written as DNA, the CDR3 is TGTGCCACCAGTGATTTGCAACAGGGAAACGAGCAGTACTTC.

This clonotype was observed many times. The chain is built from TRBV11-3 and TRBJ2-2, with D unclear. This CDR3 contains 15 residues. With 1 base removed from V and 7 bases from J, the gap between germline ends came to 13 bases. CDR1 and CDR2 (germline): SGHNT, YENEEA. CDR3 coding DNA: TGTGCCAGCAGCTTAGGTTGGGCCGCGGACGGGGAGCTGTTTTTT. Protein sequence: CASSLGWAADGELFF.

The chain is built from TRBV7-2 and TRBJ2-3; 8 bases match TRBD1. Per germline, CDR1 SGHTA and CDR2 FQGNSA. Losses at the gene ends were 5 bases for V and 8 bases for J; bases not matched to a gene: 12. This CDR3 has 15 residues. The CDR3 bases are TGTGCCAGCAGCGGGGACAGGACCCCACCGGGTACGCAGTATTTT. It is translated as CASSGDRTPPGTQYF. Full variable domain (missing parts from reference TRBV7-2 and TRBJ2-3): GAGVSQSPSNKVTEKGKDVELRCDPISGHTALYWYRQSLGQGLEFLIYFQGNSAPDKSGLPSDRFSAERTGGSVSTLTIQRTQQEDSAVYLCASSGDRTPPGTQYFGPGTRLTVL.

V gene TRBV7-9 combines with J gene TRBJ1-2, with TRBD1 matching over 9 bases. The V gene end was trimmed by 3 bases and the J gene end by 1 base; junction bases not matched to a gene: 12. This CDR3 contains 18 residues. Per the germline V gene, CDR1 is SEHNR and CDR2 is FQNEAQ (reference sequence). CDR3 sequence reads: CASSLGRKRGQGNYGYTF. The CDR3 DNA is TGTGCCAGCAGCTTGGGTCGGAAGAGGGGACAGGGTAACTATGGCTACACCTTC.

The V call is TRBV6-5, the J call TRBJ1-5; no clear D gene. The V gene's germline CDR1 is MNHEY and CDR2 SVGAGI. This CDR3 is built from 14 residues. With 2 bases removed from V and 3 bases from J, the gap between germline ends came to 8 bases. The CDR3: CASSYLQINQPQHF. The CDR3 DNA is TGTGCCAGCAGTTACCTCCAGATCAATCAGCCCCAGCATTTT.

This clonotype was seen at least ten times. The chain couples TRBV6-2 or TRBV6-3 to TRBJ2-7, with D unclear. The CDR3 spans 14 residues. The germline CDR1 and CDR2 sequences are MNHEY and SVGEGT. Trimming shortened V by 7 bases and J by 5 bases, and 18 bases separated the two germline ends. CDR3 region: CASTLTTLDHEQYF. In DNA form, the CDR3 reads TGTGCCAGCACCTTAACAACCCTCGACCACGAGCAGTACTTC.

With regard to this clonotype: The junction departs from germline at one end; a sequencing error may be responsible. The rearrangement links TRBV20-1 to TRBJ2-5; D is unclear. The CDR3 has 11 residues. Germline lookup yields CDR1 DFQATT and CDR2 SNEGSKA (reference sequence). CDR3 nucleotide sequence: TGCAGTGCTATTTTCCCCAAGCCCCACTACTTC. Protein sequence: CSAIFPKPHYF.

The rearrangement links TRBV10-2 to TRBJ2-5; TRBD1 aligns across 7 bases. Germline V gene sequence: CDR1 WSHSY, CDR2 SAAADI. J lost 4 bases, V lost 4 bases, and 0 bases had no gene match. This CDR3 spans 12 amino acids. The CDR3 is CASSGQGETQYF. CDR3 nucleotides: TGCGCCAGCAGTGGACAGGGAGAGACCCAGTACTTC.